Detailed here is one T cell receptor (beta chain). This CDR3 spans 13 amino acids. Germline values: CDR1 SEHNR, CDR2 FQNEAQ (reference sequence). The V segment lost 9 bases and the J segment 0 bases; nucleotides outside the gene matches: 4. Measured with immunoSEQ multiplex PCR; TCRdb has only the in-frame clones, and not every one. The top ten hold approximately 0.21% of the sample, which has 70,000 or so clones, 95% to 98% seen once. These data come from a study of technical replicates of blood from several donors. The source of this sequence is a human donor in good health. Sequencing was performed on T cells isolated from PBMCs. The chain has TRBV7-9 and TRBJ1-1; TRBD1 agrees at 7 bases. This chain's CDR3 is CASIQGLNTEAFF. The DNA of the CDR3 is TGTGCCAGTATACAGGGGCTGAACACTGAAGCTTTCTTT.